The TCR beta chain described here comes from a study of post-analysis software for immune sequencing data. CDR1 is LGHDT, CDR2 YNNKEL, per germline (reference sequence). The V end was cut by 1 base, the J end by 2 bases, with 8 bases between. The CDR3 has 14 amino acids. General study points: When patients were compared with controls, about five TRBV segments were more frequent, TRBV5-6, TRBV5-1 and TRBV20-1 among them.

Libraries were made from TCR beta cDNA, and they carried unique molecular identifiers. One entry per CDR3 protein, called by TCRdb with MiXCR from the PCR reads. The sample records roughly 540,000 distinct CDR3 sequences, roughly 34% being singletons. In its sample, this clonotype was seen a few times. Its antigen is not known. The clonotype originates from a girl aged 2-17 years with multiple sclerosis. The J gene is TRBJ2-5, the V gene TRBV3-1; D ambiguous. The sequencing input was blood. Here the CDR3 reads CASSQVSVQETQYF. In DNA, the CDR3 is TGTGCCAGCAGCCAAGTTTCCGTACAAGAGACCCAGTACTTC.